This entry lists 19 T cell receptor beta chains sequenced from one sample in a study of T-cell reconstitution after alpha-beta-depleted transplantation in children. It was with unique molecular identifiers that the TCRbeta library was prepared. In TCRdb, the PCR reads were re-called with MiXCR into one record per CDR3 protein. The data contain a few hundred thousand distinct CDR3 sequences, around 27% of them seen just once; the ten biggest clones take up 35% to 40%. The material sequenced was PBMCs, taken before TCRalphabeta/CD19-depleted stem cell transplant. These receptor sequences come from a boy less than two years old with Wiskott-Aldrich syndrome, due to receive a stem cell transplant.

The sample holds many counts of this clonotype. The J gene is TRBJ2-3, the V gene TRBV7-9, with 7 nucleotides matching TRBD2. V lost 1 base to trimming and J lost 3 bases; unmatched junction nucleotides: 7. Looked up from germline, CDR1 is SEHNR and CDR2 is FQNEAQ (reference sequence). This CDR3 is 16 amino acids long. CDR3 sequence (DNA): TGTGCCAGCAGCTTAGGGGGAGCGGGACGAACAGATACGCAGTATTTT. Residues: CASSLGGAGRTDTQYF.

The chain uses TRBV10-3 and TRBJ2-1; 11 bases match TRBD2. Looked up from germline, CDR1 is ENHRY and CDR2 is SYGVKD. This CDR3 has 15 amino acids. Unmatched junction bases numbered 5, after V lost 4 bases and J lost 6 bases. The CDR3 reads CAISVLAGALNEQFF. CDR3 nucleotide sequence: TGTGCCATCAGTGTACTAGCGGGAGCCCTCAATGAGCAGTTCTTC.

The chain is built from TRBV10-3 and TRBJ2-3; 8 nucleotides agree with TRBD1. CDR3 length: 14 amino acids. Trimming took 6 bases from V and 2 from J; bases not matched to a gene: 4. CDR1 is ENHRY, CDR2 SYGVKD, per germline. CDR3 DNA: TGTGCCATCAGCAGGGGGCTGGCCACAGATACGCAGTATTTT. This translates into CAISRGLATDTQYF.

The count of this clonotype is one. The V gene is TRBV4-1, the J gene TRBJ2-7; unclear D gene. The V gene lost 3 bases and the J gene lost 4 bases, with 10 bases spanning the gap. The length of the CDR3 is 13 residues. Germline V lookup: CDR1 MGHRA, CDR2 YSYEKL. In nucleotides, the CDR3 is TGCGCCAGCAGCCACCCTGGCCAGTACGAGCAGTACTTC. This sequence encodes CASSHPGQYEQYF.

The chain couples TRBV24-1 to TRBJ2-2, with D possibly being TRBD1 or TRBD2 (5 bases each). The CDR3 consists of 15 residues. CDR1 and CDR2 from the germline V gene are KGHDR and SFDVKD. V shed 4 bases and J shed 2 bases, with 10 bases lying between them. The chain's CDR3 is CATSETGGNTGELFF. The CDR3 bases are TGTGCCACCAGTGAAACTGGGGGTAACACCGGGGAGCTGTTTTTT.

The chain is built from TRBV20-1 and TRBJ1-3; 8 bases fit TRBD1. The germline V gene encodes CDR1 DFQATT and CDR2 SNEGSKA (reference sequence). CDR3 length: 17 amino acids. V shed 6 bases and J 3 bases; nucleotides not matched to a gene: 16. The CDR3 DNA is TGCAGTGCAAAGAAGGGGCGCAGGGGGCTATTTGGAAACACCATATATTTT. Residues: CSAKKGRRGLFGNTIYF.

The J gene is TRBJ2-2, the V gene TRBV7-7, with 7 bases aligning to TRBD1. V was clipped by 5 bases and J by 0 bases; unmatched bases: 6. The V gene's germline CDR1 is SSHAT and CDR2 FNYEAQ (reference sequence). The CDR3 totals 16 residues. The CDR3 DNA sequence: TGTGCCAGCAGCAGAGGACAGGTCTCGAACACCGGGGAGCTGTTTTTT. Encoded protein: CASSRGQVSNTGELFF.

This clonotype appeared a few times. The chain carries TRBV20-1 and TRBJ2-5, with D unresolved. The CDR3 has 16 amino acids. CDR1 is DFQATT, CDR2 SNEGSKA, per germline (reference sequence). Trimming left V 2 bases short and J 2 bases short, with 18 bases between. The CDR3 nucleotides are TGCAGTGCTAGAATTTGGACCTCAAGACTTCAAGAGACCCAGTACTTC. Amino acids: CSARIWTSRLQETQYF.

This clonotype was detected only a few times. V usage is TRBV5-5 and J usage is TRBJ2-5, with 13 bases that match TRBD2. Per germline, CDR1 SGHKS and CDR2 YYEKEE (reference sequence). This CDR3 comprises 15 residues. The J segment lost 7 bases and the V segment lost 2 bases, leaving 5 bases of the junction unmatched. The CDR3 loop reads CASSLGLAGEGTQYF. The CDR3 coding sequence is TGTGCCAGCAGCTTAGGACTAGCGGGAGAGGGGACCCAGTACTTC.

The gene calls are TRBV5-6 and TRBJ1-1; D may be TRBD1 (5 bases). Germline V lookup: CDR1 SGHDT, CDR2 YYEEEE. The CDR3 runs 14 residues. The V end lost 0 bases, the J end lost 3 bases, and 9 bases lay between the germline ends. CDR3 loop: CASSLGQRDTEAFF. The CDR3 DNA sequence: TGTGCCAGCAGCTTGGGACAGAGGGACACTGAAGCTTTCTTT.

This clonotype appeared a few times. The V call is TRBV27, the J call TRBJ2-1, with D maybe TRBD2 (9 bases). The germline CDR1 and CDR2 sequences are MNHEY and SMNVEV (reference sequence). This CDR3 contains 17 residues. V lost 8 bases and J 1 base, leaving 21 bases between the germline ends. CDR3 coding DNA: TGTGCCAGCCGAACAGGGGGAGCGGGGGGTTCCTACAATGAGCAGTTCTTC. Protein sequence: CASRTGGAGGSYNEQFF.

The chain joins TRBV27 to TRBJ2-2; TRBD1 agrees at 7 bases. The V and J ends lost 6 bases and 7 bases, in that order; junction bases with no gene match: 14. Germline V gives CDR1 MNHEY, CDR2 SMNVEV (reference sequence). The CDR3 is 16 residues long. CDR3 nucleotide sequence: TGTGCCAGCAGCCGCCAGATAGGGGGCTCCCTCGGGGAGCTGTTTTTT. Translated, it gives CASSRQIGGSLGELFF.

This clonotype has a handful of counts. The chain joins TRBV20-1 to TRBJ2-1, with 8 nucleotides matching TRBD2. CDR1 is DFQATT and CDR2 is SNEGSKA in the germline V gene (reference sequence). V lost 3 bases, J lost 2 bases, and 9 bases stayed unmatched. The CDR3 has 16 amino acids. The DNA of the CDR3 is TGCAGTGCTAGCCCCAGCGGGAGAGCGACCTACAATGAGCAGTTCTTC. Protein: CSASPSGRATYNEQFF.

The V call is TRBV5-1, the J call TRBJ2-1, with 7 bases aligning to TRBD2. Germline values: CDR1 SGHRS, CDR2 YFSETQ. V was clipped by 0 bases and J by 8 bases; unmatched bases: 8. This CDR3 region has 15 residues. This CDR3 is CASSLELASIDEQFF. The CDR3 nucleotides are TGCGCCAGCAGCTTGGAACTAGCGTCAATAGATGAGCAGTTCTTC.

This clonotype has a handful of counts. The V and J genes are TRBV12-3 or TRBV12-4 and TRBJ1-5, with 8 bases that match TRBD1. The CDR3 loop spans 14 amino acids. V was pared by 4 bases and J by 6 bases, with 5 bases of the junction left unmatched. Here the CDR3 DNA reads TGTGCCAGCAGTTGGACAGGGAGGATTCAGCCCCAGCATTTT. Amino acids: CASSWTGRIQPQHF.

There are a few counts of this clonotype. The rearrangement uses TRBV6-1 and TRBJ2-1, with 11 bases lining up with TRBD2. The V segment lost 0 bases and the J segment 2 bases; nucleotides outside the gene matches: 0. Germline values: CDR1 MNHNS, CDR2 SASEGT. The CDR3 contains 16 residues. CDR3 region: CASSEASGRAYNEQFF. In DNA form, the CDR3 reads TGTGCCAGCAGTGAAGCTAGCGGGAGGGCCTACAATGAGCAGTTCTTC.

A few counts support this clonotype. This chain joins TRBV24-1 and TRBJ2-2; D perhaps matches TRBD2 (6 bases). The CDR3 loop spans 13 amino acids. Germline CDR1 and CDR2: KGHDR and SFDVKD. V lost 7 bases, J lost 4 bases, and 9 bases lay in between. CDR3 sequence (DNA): TGTGCCACCAGCCGGGAGCCCACCGGGGAGCTGTTTTTT. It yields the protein CATSREPTGELFF.

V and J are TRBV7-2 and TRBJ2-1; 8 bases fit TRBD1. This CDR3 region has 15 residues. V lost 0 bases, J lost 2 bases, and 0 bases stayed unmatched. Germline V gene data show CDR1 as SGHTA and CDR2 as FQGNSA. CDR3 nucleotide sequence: TGTGCCAGCAGCTTAGCCAGGGGGCCCTACAATGAGCAGTTCTTC. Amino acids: CASSLARGPYNEQFF.

This CDR3 is CASSLVGANEQFF. The CDR3 nucleotides are TGTGCCAGCAGCTTGGTAGGCGCCAATGAGCAGTTCTTC. This chain joins TRBV5-5 and TRBJ2-1; D uncertain. The germline gives CDR1 SGHKS, CDR2 YYEKEE (reference sequence). This CDR3 region has 13 residues. Trimming took 0 bases from V and 6 from J, leaving 7 bases between them.